One and the same sample provided the 20 T cell receptor beta chains below, sequenced in a study of graft-versus-host responses after intestinal transplantation. Generated by immunoSEQ multiplex PCR, the TCRdb table keeps only in-frame clones and is missing some. Altogether 50,000 to 60,000 clones are present, about nine tenths being singletons, with the ten largest covering almost 2.5%. Their specific antigens are unknown. The starting material was unstimulated CD4+ T cells sorted from spleen or lymph node cells, obtained before transplant. The receptors stem from a human donor who was the organ donor for an intestinal transplant.

V gene TRBV2 combines with J gene TRBJ2-2; 8 bases are shared with TRBD1. Germline V gene lookup returns CDR1 SNHLY and CDR2 FYNNEI. CDR3 length: 15 residues. V shed 6 bases, J shed 5 bases, and the junction held 8 bases outside the gene matches. The CDR3 region has the DNA TGTGCCAGCAGAGACAACAGGGGGACGACCGGGGAGCTGTTTTTT. Encoded protein: CASRDNRGTTGELFF.

The CDR3 nucleotides are TGTGCCAGCAGGGCTACAGGGTTGTGGGAGACCCAGTACTTC. Translated: CASRATGLWETQYF. This rearrangement joins TRBV11-2 to TRBJ2-5; possible D gene TRBD1, 6 bases. Germline V lookup: CDR1 SGHAT, CDR2 FQNNGV. The CDR3 totals 14 residues. Trimming took 6 bases from V and 5 from J, leaving 16 bases between them.

The CDR3, as DNA: TGTGCCAGCAGCTTAGAAGGGCGGGCAGATACGCAGTATTTT. It encodes CASSLEGRADTQYF. The gene calls are TRBV7-2 and TRBJ2-3; a weak D match, TRBD2 (5 bases). Trimming removed 1 base at V and 4 bases at J, with 9 bases between. The CDR3 length is 14 residues. Germline V gene data show CDR1 as SGHTA and CDR2 as FQGNSA.

The chain recombines TRBV30 with TRBJ2-3; D is unclear. V lost 0 bases and J 4 bases, leaving 14 bases between the germline ends. The CDR3 sequence is 15 residues long. The germline V gene has CDR1 GTSNPN and CDR2 SVGIG (reference sequence). The CDR3 nucleotides are TGTGCCTGGAGTGTACGAAGGGCTCGCCCAGATACGCAGTATTTT. This codes for CAWSVRRARPDTQYF.

The DNA for the CDR3 is TGTGCCAGCTCACTGGGGTATAGCACAGATACGCAGTATTTT. Residues: CASSLGYSTDTQYF. The chain has TRBV18 and TRBJ2-3; D is unclear. This CDR3 has 14 amino acids. Trimming stripped 4 bases from V and 0 bases from J, with 8 bases between. CDR1 is KGHSH and CDR2 is LQKENI in the germline V gene.

The rearrangement joins TRBV6-1 to TRBJ2-3; weak D call: TRBD2 (5 bases). CDR3 length equals 13 residues. With 4 bases removed from V and 6 bases from J, the gap between germline ends came to 11 bases. Germline CDR1 and CDR2: MNHNS and SASEGT. CDR3 loop: CASSVGLGDTQYF. The DNA for the CDR3 is TGTGCCAGCAGTGTAGGACTCGGCGATACGCAGTATTTT.

Concerning this clone itself: A junction boundary mismatches the germline segment, possibly from a read error. The V call is TRBV5-1, the J call TRBJ2-3, with TRBD2 matching over 14 bases. The CDR3 has 17 residues. Germline-derived CDR1 and CDR2 are SGHRS and YFSETQ. This CDR3 is CAGSLDGTSGRSDTQYF. CDR3 coding DNA: TGCGCCGGCAGCTTGGATGGGACTAGCGGGAGATCAGATACGCAGTATTTT.

CDR3 loop: CASSLGGATEAFF. The CDR3 coding sequence is TGTGCCAGCAGCTTAGGGGGGGCCACTGAAGCTTTCTTT. This chain joins TRBV11-2 and TRBJ1-1; weak D call: TRBD1 (6 bases). The CDR3 consists of 13 residues. Trimming took off 1 base at V and 4 bases at J, with 7 bases between the two ends. CDR1 is SGHAT and CDR2 is FQNNGV in the germline V gene. Drawing the rest from reference TRBV11-2 and TRBJ1-1, the complete variable domain is EAGVAQSPRYKIIEKRQSVAFWCNPISGHATLYWYQQILGQGPKLLIQFQNNGVVDDSQLPKDRFSAERLKGVDSTLKIQPAKLEDSAVYLCASSLGGATEAFFGQGTRLTVV.

V and J are TRBV27 and TRBJ2-2, with D tentatively TRBD1 (5 bases). The length of the CDR3 is 14 residues. Deletions cut 4 bases from V and 3 bases from J, with 9 bases between. The germline CDR1 and CDR2 sequences are MNHEY and SMNVEV (reference sequence). DNA of the CDR3: TGTGCCAGCAGTTCAGGGTCCCACACCGGGGAGCTGTTTTTT. This codes for CASSSGSHTGELFF.

J is TRBJ2-7 and V is TRBV5-1; 7 nucleotides match TRBD2. Germline-derived CDR1 and CDR2 are SGHRS and YFSETQ. The CDR3 is 13 amino acids. Trimming at V came to 4 bases and at J to 2 bases, leaving 3 bases not matched to a gene. The CDR3, as DNA: TGCGCCAGCAGCCACGGACTAGCCTACGAGCAGTACTTC. It yields the protein CASSHGLAYEQYF.

This chain connects TRBV5-6 to TRBJ2-1, with D maybe TRBD2 (6 bases). Per germline, CDR1 SGHDT and CDR2 YYEEEE. With 2 bases removed from V and 8 bases from J, the gap between germline ends came to 11 bases. The CDR3 covers 13 residues. This CDR3 reads CASSFVGGHEQFF. CDR3 sequence (DNA): TGTGCCAGCAGCTTCGTGGGAGGCCATGAGCAGTTCTTC.

This rearrangement joins TRBV19 to TRBJ1-4; a weak D match, TRBD1 (5 bases). V was cut by 7 bases and J by 7 bases, with 13 bases left in between. Germline CDR1 and CDR2: LNHDA and SQIVND (reference sequence). The CDR3 length is 13 residues. The CDR3 protein is CASTDTGGEKLFF. The CDR3 DNA is TGTGCCAGTACGGACACCGGCGGTGAAAAACTGTTTTTT. The whole variable domain, remainder taken from reference TRBV19 and TRBJ1-4, is DGGITQSPKYLFRKEGQNVTLSCEQNLNHDAMYWYRQDPGQGLRLIYYSQIVNDFQKGDIAEGYSVSREKKESFPLTVTSAQKNPTAFYLCASTDTGGEKLFFGSGTQLSVL.

The V call is TRBV20-1, the J call TRBJ2-3; TRBD1 or TRBD2 may be the D gene (5 bases each). Trimming pared 8 bases from V and 11 bases from J, leaving 8 bases between. The CDR3 sequence is 8 residues long. Germline V gene lookup returns CDR1 DFQATT and CDR2 SNEGSKA (reference sequence). CDR3 sequence: CSPRGQYF. CDR3 in DNA: TGCAGTCCGAGGGGGCAGTATTTT.

In its sample, this clone was seen once. The CDR3 nucleotides are TGTGCCAGCAGCCAGGGACTAGCGGCCTACAATGAGCAGTTCTTC. This encodes CASSQGLAAYNEQFF. V usage is TRBV7-3 and J usage is TRBJ2-1; 11 nucleotides align to TRBD2. The CDR3 is 15 amino acids. Germline V gene data show CDR1 as SGHTA and CDR2 as FQGTGA. J lost 2 bases, V lost 5 bases, and 2 bases had no gene match.

This chain links TRBV9 with TRBJ1-1, with a tentative D call TRBD1 (5 bases). V was trimmed by 2 bases and J by 4 bases, leaving 9 bases between them. The germline gives CDR1 SGDLS, CDR2 YYNGEE. CDR3 length equals 13 residues. The CDR3 DNA reads as TGTGCCAGCAGCGTCATGGGGGGCACTGAAGCTTTCTTT. It codes for CASSVMGGTEAFF.

V is TRBV7-3 and J is TRBJ2-1, with D possibly being TRBD2 (6 bases). Per the germline V gene, CDR1 is SGHTA and CDR2 is FQGTGA. This CDR3 is 17 amino acids long. V was pared by 0 bases and J by 1 base, with 13 bases between. The CDR3 DNA follows: TGTGCCAGCAGCTTAACGGGTACTAGCAGGTCCTACAATGAGCAGTTCTTC. Translated: CASSLTGTSRSYNEQFF.

This chain joins TRBV28 and TRBJ2-7, with 9 bases matching TRBD2. With 6 bases clipped from V and 2 bases from J, the junction kept 8 bases outside the gene matches. Looked up from germline, CDR1 is MDHEN and CDR2 is SYDVKM. This CDR3 region has 15 residues. CDR3: CASSSSVAGAYEQYF. The CDR3 DNA follows: TGTGCCAGCAGCTCTTCCGTAGCGGGGGCCTACGAGCAGTACTTC. The entire variable domain, with the rest obtained from reference TRBV28 and TRBJ2-7, is as follows: DVKVTQSSRYLVKRTGEKVFLECVQDMDHENMFWYRQDPGLGLRLIYFSYDVKMKEKGDIPEGYSVSREKKERFSLILESASTNQTSMYLCASSSSVAGAYEQYFGPGTRLTVT.

This chain uses TRBV4-2 with TRBJ2-7; 10 bases map to TRBD2. There are 14 residues in the CDR3. The germline gives CDR1 LGHNA, CDR2 YNFKEQ. With V trimmed by 1 base and J by 3 bases, 0 bases remained unmatched. The CDR3 region has the DNA TGTGCCAGCAGCCAAGGACTAGCGGGCTACGAGCAGTACTTC. Translating it yields CASSQGLAGYEQYF.

The rearrangement links TRBV2 to TRBJ2-2, with 7 bases that match TRBD1. Trimming removed 6 bases from V and 2 bases from J; junction bases left unmatched: 6. The CDR3 spans 15 residues. Germline V gene data show CDR1 as SNHLY and CDR2 as FYNNEI. This chain's CDR3 is CASSFTGDNTGELFF. The CDR3 DNA sequence: TGTGCCAGCAGCTTTACAGGGGATAACACCGGGGAGCTGTTTTTT.

The V and J genes are TRBV7-8 and TRBJ1-4; unclear D gene. The CDR3 covers 14 residues. Germline assignment: CDR1 SGHVS and CDR2 FQNEAQ. V was pared by 3 bases and J by 7 bases, with 12 bases between. The CDR3 loop is CASSFRASVEKLFF. The CDR3, as DNA: TGTGCCAGCAGCTTTAGGGCGTCAGTTGAAAAACTGTTTTTT.